This T cell receptor beta chain was profiled in a study of HIV-infected children after antiretroviral therapy interruption. General study points: Naive CD4+ Gini coefficient rose by interruption end, suggesting clonal expansion.

The TCR library was built from RNA with a 3' RACE protocol and unique molecular identifiers. TCRdb reprocessed the 3' RACE reads via MiXCR and lists one record per CDR3 protein. Among more than 75,000 distinct CDR3 sequences, around 6.9% were seen once, and the ten largest hold 1.1%. Described treatment: PENTA 11 planned treatment interruption arm or continuous ART arm. The ends were cut back, 4 bases at V and 0 bases at J, with 15 bases in the middle. This CDR3 has 16 residues. Per germline, CDR1 SGHDN and CDR2 FVKESK. A few counts support this clonotype. Its antigen is still unknown. Here the sequenced sample was CD45RA+ CD4+ T cells from PBMCs, pooled from several time points, taken from a donor given antiretroviral therapy, either interrupted or continuous. Subset reported: naive CD4+ CD45RA+ CD45RO- T cells. J is TRBJ1-1 and V is TRBV14, with D unresolved. The origin of this receptor is a pool of human donors with HIV. The CDR3 sequence is CASSLNSGPVNTEAFF. CDR3 in DNA: TGTGCCAGCAGCCTCAACAGCGGCCCGGTGAACACTGAAGCTTTCTTT.